Listed below are T cell receptor beta chains from one sample, sequenced in a study of patients and donors after allogeneic stem cell transplantation. MiXCR, run by TCRdb on the RT-PCR reads, gives a single entry per CDR3 protein. Among some 960,000 distinct CDR3 sequences listed, roughly 17% were seen once. Sequenced sample: blood, either unsorted or a sorted T cell fraction (not recorded which). The receptors stem from a human donor who was either an allogeneic HSCT recipient or a stem cell or donor lymphocyte infusion donor (not recorded which). It is not recorded whose cells these are; they may come from a transplant donor. Both conserved end residues are part of each CDR3. Fields, in order: D gene, J gene, clone size, V gene, CDR3 protein, CDR3 DNA. D genes are given only for firm matches. Rows may omit the clone size; those that give it use once, few, many or a size class.

D gene: -; J gene: TRBJ1-2; clone size: -; V gene: TRBV29-1; CDR3 protein: CSVGRNNYGYTF; CDR3 DNA: TGCAGCGTTGGACGGAATAACTATGGCTACACCTTC
D gene: TRBD2; J gene: TRBJ2-5; clone size: few; V gene: TRBV4-1; CDR3 protein: CASSQDGAGRETQYF; CDR3 DNA: TGCGCCAGCAGCCAAGATGGAGCGGGACGGGAGACCCAGTACTTC
D gene: -; J gene: TRBJ2-7; clone size: -; V gene: TRBV6-1; CDR3 protein: CATWTFSYEQYF; CDR3 DNA: TGTGCCACATGGACGTTTTCCTACGAGCAGTACTTC
D gene: -; J gene: TRBJ2-4; clone size: medium-sized; V gene: TRBV6-2/TRBV6-3; CDR3 protein: CASSAEGVIQYF; CDR3 DNA: TGTGCCAGCAGCGCTGAAGGAGTCATTCAGTACTTC
D gene: -; J gene: TRBJ1-1; clone size: -; V gene: TRBV14; CDR3 protein: CASSLSQGITEAFF; CDR3 DNA: TGTGCCAGCAGCTTAAGCCAGGGTATCACTGAAGCTTTCTTT
D gene: -; J gene: TRBJ2-2; clone size: -; V gene: TRBV5-6; CDR3 protein: CASSLAQAGYNTGELFF; CDR3 DNA: TGTGCCAGCAGCTTGGCTCAGGCGGGTTACAACACCGGGGAGCTGTTTTTT
D gene: -; J gene: TRBJ1-4; clone size: -; V gene: TRBV12-3/TRBV12-4; CDR3 protein: CASSPGILNEKLFF; CDR3 DNA: TGTGCCAGCAGCCCAGGGATACTTAATGAAAAACTGTTTTTT
D gene: -; J gene: TRBJ1-1; clone size: -; V gene: TRBV20-1; CDR3 protein: CSAIQGLNTEAFF; CDR3 DNA: TGCAGTGCTATACAGGGACTAAACACTGAAGCTTTCTTT
D gene: -; J gene: TRBJ2-1; clone size: few; V gene: TRBV12-3/TRBV12-4; CDR3 protein: CASSLVGSREQFF; CDR3 DNA: TGTGCCAGCAGTTTAGTTGGCTCCCGGGAGCAGTTCTTC
D gene: -; J gene: TRBJ1-5; clone size: -; V gene: TRBV12-5; CDR3 protein: CASGSQPQGKGNQPQHF; CDR3 DNA: TGTGCTAGTGGTTCCCAACCGCAGGGGAAGGGCAATCAGCCCCAGCATTTT
D gene: -; J gene: TRBJ1-1; clone size: few; V gene: TRBV12-3/TRBV12-4; CDR3 protein: CASRLPRGGHTEAFF; CDR3 DNA: TGTGCCAGCAGACTCCCGAGGGGAGGTCACACTGAAGCTTTCTTT
D gene: -; J gene: TRBJ2-7; clone size: few; V gene: TRBV5-5; CDR3 protein: CASSLAVAHEQYF; CDR3 DNA: TGTGCCAGCAGCTTGGCAGTGGCCCACGAGCAGTACTTC
D gene: -; J gene: TRBJ1-6; clone size: few; V gene: TRBV6-5; CDR3 protein: CASSYGGGTGRNSPLHF; CDR3 DNA: TGTGCCAGCAGTTACGGGGGGGGCACGGGCCGGAATTCACCCCTCCACTTT
D gene: -; J gene: TRBJ1-4; clone size: few; V gene: TRBV28; CDR3 protein: CASSLRAVGEKLFF; CDR3 DNA: TGTGCCAGCAGTTTGAGGGCGGTGGGTGAAAAACTGTTTTTT
D gene: TRBD1; J gene: TRBJ2-2; clone size: -; V gene: TRBV27; CDR3 protein: CASSLSGDRVTGELFF; CDR3 DNA: TGTGCCAGCAGTTTATCGGGGGACAGGGTAACTGGGGAGCTGTTTTTT
D gene: -; J gene: TRBJ1-6; clone size: few; V gene: TRBV7-3; CDR3 protein: CASSLSPSRSPLHF; CDR3 DNA: TGTGCCAGCAGCTTAAGCCCGAGTCGATCACCCCTCCACTTT
D gene: TRBD1; J gene: TRBJ1-1; clone size: few; V gene: TRBV5-6; CDR3 protein: CASSRWTGLSTEAFF; CDR3 DNA: TGTGCCAGCAGCCGCTGGACAGGTCTTAGCACTGAAGCTTTCTTT
D gene: TRBD1; J gene: TRBJ1-2; clone size: few; V gene: TRBV5-6; CDR3 protein: CASSYTGTGGYGYTF; CDR3 DNA: TGTGCCAGCAGCTACACCGGGACAGGGGGCTATGGCTACACCTTC
D gene: TRBD1; J gene: TRBJ1-2; clone size: many; V gene: TRBV6-2/TRBV6-3; CDR3 protein: CASTEDRAYGYTF; CDR3 DNA: TGTGCCAGCACCGAGGACAGGGCCTACGGCTACACCTTC
D gene: TRBD2; J gene: TRBJ2-1; clone size: -; V gene: TRBV7-3; CDR3 protein: CASSRAGGPNEQFF; CDR3 DNA: TGTGCCAGCAGCCGAGCGGGGGGGCCCAATGAGCAGTTCTTC
D gene: -; J gene: TRBJ2-1; clone size: many; V gene: TRBV5-1; CDR3 protein: CASTLNTPRHNEQFF; CDR3 DNA: TGCGCCAGCACCTTAAATACCCCCCGTCACAATGAGCAGTTCTTC
D gene: -; J gene: TRBJ2-7; clone size: -; V gene: TRBV9; CDR3 protein: CASSVGTIGYEQYF; CDR3 DNA: TGTGCCAGCAGCGTCGGGACGATTGGTTACGAGCAGTACTTC
D gene: -; J gene: TRBJ1-1; clone size: many; V gene: TRBV12-3/TRBV12-4; CDR3 protein: CASIKGQGRNTEAFF; CDR3 DNA: TGTGCCAGCATCAAGGGGCAGGGGAGGAACACTGAAGCTTTCTTT
D gene: TRBD1; J gene: TRBJ1-5; clone size: few; V gene: TRBV12-3/TRBV12-4; CDR3 protein: CASSPPGTALTQPQHF; CDR3 DNA: TGTGCCAGCAGTCCTCCCGGGACAGCCCTAACCCAGCCCCAGCATTTT
D gene: TRBD1; J gene: TRBJ1-6; clone size: few; V gene: TRBV4-3; CDR3 protein: CASSHAGQGASSPLHF; CDR3 DNA: TGCGCCAGCAGCCACGCTGGACAGGGGGCATCTTCACCCCTCCACTTT
D gene: -; J gene: TRBJ2-3; clone size: -; V gene: TRBV3-1; CDR3 protein: CASSQEVFRTDTDTQYF; CDR3 DNA: TGTGCCAGCAGCCAAGAAGTGTTTCGTACAGACACAGATACGCAGTATTTT
D gene: -; J gene: TRBJ1-1; clone size: few; V gene: TRBV5-6; CDR3 protein: CASRVSGWNTEAFF; CDR3 DNA: TGTGCCAGCAGGGTGAGTGGATGGAACACTGAAGCTTTCTTT
D gene: TRBD1; J gene: TRBJ1-5; clone size: -; V gene: TRBV5-6; CDR3 protein: CASSATGTAGDRSNQPQHF; CDR3 DNA: TGTGCCAGCAGCGCCACCGGGACAGCCGGCGATAGGAGCAATCAGCCCCAGCATTTT
D gene: TRBD2; J gene: TRBJ2-7; clone size: -; V gene: TRBV20-1; CDR3 protein: CSARVGTSGVPGYF; CDR3 DNA: TGCAGTGCTAGAGTAGGGACTAGCGGGGTACCCGGTTACTTC
D gene: -; J gene: TRBJ2-3; clone size: -; V gene: TRBV10-3; CDR3 protein: CAIGTLTQYF; CDR3 DNA: TGTGCCATCGGGACTCTCACGCAGTATTTT
D gene: TRBD2; J gene: TRBJ2-3; clone size: -; V gene: TRBV20-1; CDR3 protein: CSANLAGVTDTQYF; CDR3 DNA: TGCAGTGCTAACCTAGCGGGGGTGACAGATACGCAGTATTTT
D gene: -; J gene: TRBJ1-5; clone size: few; V gene: TRBV7-9; CDR3 protein: CASSLVSGLPANQPQHF; CDR3 DNA: TGTGCCAGCAGCTTAGTATCCGGGCTCCCCGCAAATCAGCCCCAGCATTTT
D gene: -; J gene: TRBJ1-5; clone size: few; V gene: TRBV12-3/TRBV12-4; CDR3 protein: CASSADMSNQPQHF; CDR3 DNA: TGTGCCAGCAGCGCAGACATGAGCAATCAGCCCCAGCATTTT
D gene: TRBD1; J gene: TRBJ1-6; clone size: -; V gene: TRBV6-1; CDR3 protein: CASSEEDRGPSPLHF; CDR3 DNA: TGTGCCAGCAGTGAAGAGGACAGGGGGCCTTCACCCCTCCACTTT
D gene: -; J gene: TRBJ1-5; clone size: -; V gene: TRBV30; CDR3 protein: CAWSGAAGPSNQPQHF; CDR3 DNA: TGTGCCTGGAGTGGGGCTGCGGGCCCGAGCAATCAGCCCCAGCATTTT
D gene: -; J gene: TRBJ2-1; clone size: -; V gene: TRBV20-1; CDR3 protein: CSARDLLVDEQFF; CDR3 DNA: TGCAGTGCTAGAGATCTGCTAGTTGATGAGCAGTTCTTC
D gene: TRBD2; J gene: TRBJ2-1; clone size: -; V gene: TRBV5-4; CDR3 protein: CASSLEPSGRNEQFF; CDR3 DNA: TGTGCCAGCAGCTTGGAACCTAGCGGGCGTAATGAGCAGTTCTTC
D gene: -; J gene: TRBJ1-2; clone size: many; V gene: TRBV12-3/TRBV12-4; CDR3 protein: CASTPMGGYTF; CDR3 DNA: TGTGCCAGCACCCCCATGGGTGGCTACACCTTC
D gene: -; J gene: TRBJ1-4; clone size: -; V gene: TRBV27; CDR3 protein: CASSPGRIFNEKLFF; CDR3 DNA: TGTGCCAGCAGTCCCGGACGGATTTTTAATGAAAAACTGTTTTTT
D gene: -; J gene: TRBJ1-1; clone size: -; V gene: TRBV10-3; CDR3 protein: CAISEMGNTEAFF; CDR3 DNA: TGTGCCATCAGTGAAATGGGGAACACTGAAGCTTTCTTT
D gene: -; J gene: TRBJ2-7; clone size: -; V gene: TRBV20-1; CDR3 protein: CSAGTRSEQYF; CDR3 DNA: TGCAGTGCTGGAACCCGTTCCGAGCAGTACTTC
D gene: TRBD2; J gene: TRBJ2-1; clone size: -; V gene: TRBV7-2; CDR3 protein: CASSASGVYNEQFF; CDR3 DNA: TGTGCCAGCAGTGCTAGCGGGGTCTACAATGAGCAGTTCTTC
D gene: -; J gene: TRBJ1-2; clone size: -; V gene: TRBV4-3; CDR3 protein: CASSQDPGAGFYGYTF; CDR3 DNA: TGCGCCAGCAGCCAAGATCCTGGCGCAGGGTTCTATGGCTACACCTTC